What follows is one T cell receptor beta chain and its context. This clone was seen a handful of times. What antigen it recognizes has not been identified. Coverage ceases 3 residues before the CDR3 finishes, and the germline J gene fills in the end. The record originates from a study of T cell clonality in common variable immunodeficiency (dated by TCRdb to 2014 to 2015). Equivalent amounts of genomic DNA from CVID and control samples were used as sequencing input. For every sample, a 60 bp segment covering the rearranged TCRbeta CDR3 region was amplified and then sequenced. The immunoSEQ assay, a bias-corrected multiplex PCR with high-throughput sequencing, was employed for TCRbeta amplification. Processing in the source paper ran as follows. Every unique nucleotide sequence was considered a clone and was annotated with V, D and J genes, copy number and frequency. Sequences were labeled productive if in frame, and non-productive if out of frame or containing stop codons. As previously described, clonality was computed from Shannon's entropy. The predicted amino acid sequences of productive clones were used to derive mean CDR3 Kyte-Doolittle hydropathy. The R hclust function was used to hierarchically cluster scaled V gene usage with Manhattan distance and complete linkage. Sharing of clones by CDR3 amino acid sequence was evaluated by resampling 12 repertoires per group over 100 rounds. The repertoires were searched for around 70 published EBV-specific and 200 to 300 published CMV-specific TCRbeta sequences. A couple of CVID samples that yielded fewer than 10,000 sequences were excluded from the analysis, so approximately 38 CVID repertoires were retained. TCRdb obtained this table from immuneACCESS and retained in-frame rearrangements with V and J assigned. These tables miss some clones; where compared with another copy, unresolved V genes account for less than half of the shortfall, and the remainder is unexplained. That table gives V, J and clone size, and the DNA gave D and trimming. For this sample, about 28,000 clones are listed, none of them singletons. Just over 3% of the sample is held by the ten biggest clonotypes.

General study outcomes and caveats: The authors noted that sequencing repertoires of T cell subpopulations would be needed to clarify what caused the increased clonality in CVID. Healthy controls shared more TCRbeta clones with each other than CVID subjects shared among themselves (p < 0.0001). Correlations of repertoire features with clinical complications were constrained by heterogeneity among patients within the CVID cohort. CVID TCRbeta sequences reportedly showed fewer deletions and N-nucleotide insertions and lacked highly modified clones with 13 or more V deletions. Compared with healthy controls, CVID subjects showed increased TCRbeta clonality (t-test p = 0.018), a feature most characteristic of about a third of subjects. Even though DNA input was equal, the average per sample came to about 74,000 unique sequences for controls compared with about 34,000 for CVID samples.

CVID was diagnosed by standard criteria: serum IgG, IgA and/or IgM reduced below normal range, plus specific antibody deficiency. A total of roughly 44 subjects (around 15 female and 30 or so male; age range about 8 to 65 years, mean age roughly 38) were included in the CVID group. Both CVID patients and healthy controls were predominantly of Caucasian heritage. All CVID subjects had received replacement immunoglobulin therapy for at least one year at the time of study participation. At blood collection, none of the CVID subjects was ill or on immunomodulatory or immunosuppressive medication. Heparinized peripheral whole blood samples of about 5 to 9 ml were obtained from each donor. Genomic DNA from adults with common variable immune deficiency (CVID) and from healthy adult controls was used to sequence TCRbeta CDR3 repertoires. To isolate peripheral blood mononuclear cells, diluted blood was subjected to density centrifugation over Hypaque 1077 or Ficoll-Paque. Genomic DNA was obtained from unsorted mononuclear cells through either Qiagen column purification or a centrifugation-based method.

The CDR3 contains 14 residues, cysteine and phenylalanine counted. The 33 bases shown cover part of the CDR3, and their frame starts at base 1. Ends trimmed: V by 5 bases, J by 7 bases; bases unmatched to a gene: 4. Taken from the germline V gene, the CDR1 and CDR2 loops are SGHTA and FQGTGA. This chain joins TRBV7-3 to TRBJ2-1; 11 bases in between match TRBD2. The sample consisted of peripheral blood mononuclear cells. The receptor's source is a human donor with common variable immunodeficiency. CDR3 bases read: TGTGCCAGCAGCATAGCGGGGGGGGTGAATGAG. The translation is CASSIAGGVNE. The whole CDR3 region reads CASSIAGGVNEQFF. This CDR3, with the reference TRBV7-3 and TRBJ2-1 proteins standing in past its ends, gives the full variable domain GAGVSQTPSNKVTEKGKYVELRCDPISGHTALYWYRQSLGQGPEFLIYFQGTGAADDSGLPNDRFFAVRPEGSVSTLKIQRTERGDSAVYLCASSIAGGVNEQFFGPGTRLTVL.